This T cell receptor (beta chain) came from a study of blood T cell repertoires in COVID-19. On the study more broadly: From the United States, Italy and Spain came samples of acute and convalescent COVID-19.

CDR3 length equals 13 residues. V was shortened by 3 bases and J by 3 bases, with 8 bases between the two germline ends. This clone was counted once. Using immunoSEQ multiplex PCR, the repertoire was profiled, and TCRdb retains in-frame clones only, with some absent. The table lists hundreds of thousands of clones, 80% to 90% of them singletons. The sample taken for sequencing was PBMCs or T cells enriched from blood (not recorded which). This receptor was taken from a woman aged 45-59 years in a cohort exposed to, infected with or recovered from COVID-19 (not recorded which). This chain links TRBV12-3 or TRBV12-4 with TRBJ1-1, with a weak D call TRBD1 (5 bases). The CDR3 DNA is TGTGCCAGCAGTTTTTTAGGGGACACTGAAGCTTTCTTT. Amino acid sequence: CASSFLGDTEAFF.